Presented here are 12 T cell receptor beta chains from one specimen sequenced in a study of blood T cell repertoires in COVID-19. Generated by immunoSEQ multiplex PCR, the TCRdb table keeps only in-frame clones and is missing some. The sample lists about 98,000 clones; 75% to 85% were seen once. The sequencing input was peripheral blood. The receptors here all came from a man in his fifties or sixties with acute or convalescent COVID-19.

The chain uses TRBV27 and TRBJ2-7; TRBD2 matches 7 bases. The CDR3 is 14 residues long. With V trimmed by 4 bases and J by 2 bases, 5 bases remained unmatched. The V gene's germline CDR1 is MNHEY and CDR2 SMNVEV (reference sequence). The CDR3 sequence is CASSSGGLAYEQYF. CDR3 coding DNA: TGTGCCAGCAGTTCGGGAGGTCTAGCCTACGAGCAGTACTTC.

There are a few counts of this clone. The chain carries TRBV7-2 and TRBJ1-5; 9 bases match TRBD1. This CDR3 region has 14 residues. V dropped 4 bases and J dropped 6; count of bases not matched to a gene: 4. In germline, CDR1 is SGHTA, CDR2 FQGNSA. The CDR3 loop reads CASSSRQGGQPQHF. CDR3 coding DNA: TGTGCCAGCAGCTCCCGACAGGGGGGTCAGCCCCAGCATTTT.

This clone was detected a few times. The chain combines TRBV5-5 with TRBJ1-6, with 8 bases lining up with TRBD1. The germline V gene has CDR1 SGHKS and CDR2 YYEKEE (reference sequence). With V trimmed by 4 bases and J by 8 bases, 8 bases remained unmatched. This CDR3 region has 15 residues. CDR3 in amino acids: CASSPFSTGDSPLHF. CDR3 bases: TGTGCCAGCAGCCCCTTCTCGACAGGGGATTCACCCCTCCACTTT.

V is TRBV6-5 and J is TRBJ1-2, with TRBD1 matching over 8 bases. Germline V gene lookup returns CDR1 MNHEY and CDR2 SVGAGI. CDR3 length: 13 amino acids. The J segment lost 6 bases and the V segment lost 6 bases, leaving 6 bases of the junction unmatched. The CDR3 loop reads CASSPRGLDGYTF. In DNA form, the CDR3 reads TGTGCCAGCAGCCCCAGGGGGCTCGATGGCTACACCTTC.

The chain has TRBV6-5 and TRBJ2-1; D perhaps matches TRBD2 (5 bases). Trimming shortened V by 6 bases and J by 5 bases, and 17 bases separated the two germline ends. Germline V lookup: CDR1 MNHEY, CDR2 SVGAGI. This CDR3 contains 15 residues. CDR3 in DNA: TGTGCCAGCAGGGACTGGACGGGCACACACAATGAGCAGTTCTTC. Encoded protein: CASRDWTGTHNEQFF.

The chain has TRBV18 and TRBJ2-1, with 9 nucleotides matching TRBD2. After removal of 3 bases from V and 9 bases from J, the junction contained 6 bases not matched to a gene. The germline V gene has CDR1 KGHSH and CDR2 LQKENI. The CDR3 has 14 residues. CDR3 in DNA: TGTGCCAGCTCACCTAGCGGGAGTAAAGGTGAGCAGTTCTTC. This encodes CASSPSGSKGEQFF.

This rearrangement joins TRBV6-5 to TRBJ2-5; a possible D gene is TRBD2 (6 bases). V lost 2 bases and J 5 bases, leaving 18 bases between the germline ends. This CDR3 has 16 residues. The V gene's germline CDR1 is MNHEY and CDR2 SVGAGI. The CDR3 bases are TGTGCCAGCAGTTACCTCGGGGGAGGAAATAGGGAGACCCAGTACTTC. Its protein is CASSYLGGGNRETQYF.

This clone was observed a few times. The chain couples TRBV30 to TRBJ2-4; TRBD2 agrees at 7 bases. The CDR3 is 12 residues long. The V and J ends lost 6 bases and 5 bases, in that order; junction bases with no gene match: 4. Germline V gene sequence: CDR1 GTSNPN, CDR2 SVGIG (reference sequence). This CDR3 is CACGTTQNIQYF. Written as DNA, the CDR3 is TGTGCCTGCGGGACTACCCAAAACATTCAGTACTTC.

The rearrangement uses TRBV5-1 and TRBJ1-6, with no clear D. This CDR3 is built from 16 residues. V was cut by 4 bases and J by 5 bases, with 16 bases left in between. Germline V gives CDR1 SGHRS, CDR2 YFSETQ. CDR3: CASSLDGPGDNSPLHF. In nucleotides, the CDR3 is TGCGCCAGCAGCCTGGACGGCCCCGGAGATAATTCACCCCTCCACTTT.

This clone occurred a few times. The chain uses TRBV27 and TRBJ2-7; 8 bases are shared with TRBD1. J gave up 5 bases and V 8 bases, and 8 bases lay outside the gene matches. The germline V gene has CDR1 MNHEY and CDR2 SMNVEV (reference sequence). The CDR3 length is 13 residues. The CDR3 protein is CASEKQGVHEQYF. The CDR3 DNA is TGTGCCAGCGAAAAACAGGGGGTACACGAGCAGTACTTC.

There are a few counts of this clone. The chain recombines TRBV10-3 with TRBJ1-1; perhaps TRBD1 as D (5 bases). Trimming took 4 bases from V and 5 from J, leaving 14 bases between them. CDR3 size: 14 residues. Germline-derived CDR1 and CDR2 are ENHRY and SYGVKD. The CDR3 DNA follows: TGTGCCATCAGTGGGTCGGGGGGAGGAACTGAAGCTTTCTTT. Translating it yields CAISGSGGGTEAFF.

DNA of the CDR3: TGTGCCAGCAGCCCCAATCGACAGGGGAACACTGAAGCTTTCTTT. This codes for CASSPNRQGNTEAFF. This chain links TRBV5-5 with TRBJ1-1, with 7 bases matching TRBD1. The CDR3 is made up of 15 amino acids. Germline CDR1 and CDR2: SGHKS and YYEKEE (reference sequence). The ends lost 4 bases at V and 1 base at J; junction bases unmatched: 7. The full variable domain, completed using reference TRBV5-5 and TRBJ1-1, is DAGVTQSPTHLIKTRGQQVTLRCSPISGHKSVSWYQQVLGQGPQFIFQYYEKEERGRGNFPDRFSARQFPNYSSELNVNALLLGDSALYLCASSPNRQGNTEAFFGQGTRLTVV.